The 21 T cell receptor beta chains below all came from one sample that was sequenced in a study of shared clonotypes between healthy human individuals. Selected positively for CCR7 and CD45RO-negative, naive CD8 cells excluded terminally differentiated effector memory CD45RA+ cells. Data came from immunoSEQ multiplex PCR; TCRdb stores just in-frame clones and leaves some out. The top ten hold 1.2% of the sample, which has nearly 2 million clones, less than 95% seen once. Specimen: naive CD8+ T cells sorted from blood. The receptors stem from a young man in good health.

This chain uses TRBV7-2 with TRBJ1-2, with no clear D. Looked up from germline, CDR1 is SGHTA and CDR2 is FQGNSA. The V gene lost 1 base and the J gene lost 4 bases, with 13 bases spanning the gap. The CDR3 is made up of 15 amino acids. CDR3 bases: TGTGCCAGCAGCTTAGGGGAACACCCCCTCTATGGCTACACCTTC. Its translation: CASSLGEHPLYGYTF.

V is TRBV6-5 and J is TRBJ2-2; D not certain. This CDR3 has 12 amino acids. The germline V gene encodes CDR1 MNHEY and CDR2 SVGAGI. Trimming removed 4 bases at V and 6 bases at J, with 6 bases between. The CDR3 coding sequence is TGTGCCAGCAGTTCGGCTCCCGGGGAGCTGTTTTTT. Its protein product is CASSSAPGELFF.

This clone was counted a single time. The V gene is TRBV7-9, the J gene TRBJ2-7; D possibly matches TRBD1 or TRBD2 (6 bases each). Germline V CDR1 and CDR2: SEHNR, FQNEAQ (reference sequence). This CDR3 has 15 amino acids. Trimming removed 5 bases from V and 0 bases from J, with 14 bases in between. In nucleotides, the CDR3 is TGTGCCAGCAGCCCTATCGGGGGCCCCTCCTACGAGCAGTACTTC. Translated, it gives CASSPIGGPSYEQYF.

The rearrangement joins TRBV6-5 to TRBJ1-4; weak D call: TRBD1 (6 bases). This CDR3 has 14 residues. The germline V gene has CDR1 MNHEY and CDR2 SVGAGI. Trimming pared 5 bases from V and 7 bases from J, leaving 14 bases between. This CDR3 is CASSLNQGREKLFF. The CDR3 DNA is TGTGCCAGCAGTCTTAATCAGGGGCGTGAAAAACTGTTTTTT.

The V call is TRBV5-4, the J call TRBJ2-2, with D unclear. Per germline, CDR1 SGHNT and CDR2 YYREEE (reference sequence). CDR3 length equals 12 residues. Trimming took 4 bases from V and 8 from J, leaving 9 bases between them. CDR3 region: CASSPHAGELFF. The CDR3 DNA reads TGTGCCAGCAGCCCCCACGCAGGGGAGCTGTTTTTT.

This chain uses TRBV21-1 with TRBJ2-5. TRBV21-1 is termed a pseudogene. This CDR3 region has 17 residues. The CDR3 loop is CASSSHRGGWAQETQYF. CDR3 coding DNA: TGTGCCAGCAGCTCCCACCGAGGGGGGTGGGCCCAAGAGACCCAGTACTTC.

The V and J genes are TRBV4-1 and TRBJ2-7; D call uncertain. The CDR3 consists of 14 residues. The ends were cut back, 2 bases at V and 3 bases at J, with 11 bases in the middle. Germline lookup yields CDR1 MGHRA and CDR2 YSYEKL. CDR3 in DNA: TGCGCCAGCAGCCAATTGATCGAATTCTACGAGCAGTACTTC. Translating gives CASSQLIEFYEQYF.

This chain links TRBV4-1 with TRBJ2-7; possibly TRBD1 for D (5 bases). The CDR3 length is 16 residues. Germline CDR1 MGHRA, CDR2 YSYEKL. With 0 bases removed from V and 2 bases from J, the gap between germline ends came to 14 bases. The CDR3 here is CASSQDLTGPTYEQYF. The CDR3 coding sequence is TGCGCCAGCAGCCAAGATCTAACAGGACCTACCTACGAGCAGTACTTC.

This sequence joins TRBV19 and TRBJ2-7; no definite D call. The CDR3 has 16 amino acids. Trimming removed 2 bases at V and 0 bases at J, with 14 bases between. Germline CDR1 is LNHDA and CDR2 is SQIVND (reference sequence). Here the CDR3 DNA reads TGTGCCAGTAGTATAAAAACCTTCAATCCCTCCTACGAGCAGTACTTC. Its protein product is CASSIKTFNPSYEQYF.

This chain links TRBV4-1 with TRBJ2-4; TRBD2 agrees at 9 bases. Germline CDR1 reads MGHRA; CDR2 reads YSYEKL. J was trimmed by 3 bases and V by 0 bases; bases with no gene match: 12. The CDR3 length is 19 residues. CDR3 amino acids: CASSQDQAGGPRVKNIQYF. For the CDR3, the DNA is TGCGCCAGCAGCCAAGATCAGGCGGGGGGGCCTCGAGTCAAAAACATTCAGTACTTC.

The J gene is TRBJ2-3, the V gene TRBV10-1; TRBD1 might be the D (6 bases). This CDR3 has 15 residues. The V end was cut by 2 bases, the J end by 3 bases, with 12 bases between. Germline V CDR1 and CDR2: WNHNN, SYGVQD (reference sequence). The CDR3 coding sequence is TGCGCCAGCAGTGAGGTTTGGCAGGGGACAGATACGCAGTATTTT. Protein: CASSEVWQGTDTQYF.

The chain joins TRBV4-1 to TRBJ1-2; D unresolved. CDR3 size: 13 residues. Germline values: CDR1 MGHRA, CDR2 YSYEKL. V lost 5 bases to trimming and J lost 7 bases, with 14 bases between them. CDR3 sequence reads: CASSINPITGYTF. The CDR3 nucleotides read TGCGCCAGCAGCATAAACCCTATAACTGGCTACACCTTC.

The V and J genes are TRBV19 and TRBJ1-2, with 7 bases lining up with TRBD1. This CDR3 has 16 amino acids. The germline V gene encodes CDR1 LNHDA and CDR2 SQIVND (reference sequence). The trim removed 0 bases at V and 1 base at J, leaving 5 bases unmatched. The CDR3 region is CASSIDPGQFNYGYTF. The CDR3 DNA follows: TGTGCCAGTAGTATAGACCCGGGACAGTTTAACTATGGCTACACCTTC. Supplemented by reference TRBV19 and TRBJ1-2, the full variable domain reads DGGITQSPKYLFRKEGQNVTLSCEQNLNHDAMYWYRQDPGQGLRLIYYSQIVNDFQKGDIAEGYSVSREKKESFPLTVTSAQKNPTAFYLCASSIDPGQFNYGYTFGSGTRLTVV.

The chain couples TRBV13 to TRBJ2-5; tentatively, D is TRBD2 (6 bases). This CDR3 is 14 amino acids long. CDR1 is PRHDT and CDR2 is FYEKMQ in the germline V gene (reference sequence). Trimming shortened V by 0 bases and J by 5 bases, and 10 bases separated the two germline ends. In DNA, the CDR3 is TGTGCCAGCAGCTTAGGCGACGGAGGGGAGACCCAGTACTTC. This sequence encodes CASSLGDGGETQYF.

The chain recombines TRBV13 with TRBJ2-3; 7 positions match TRBD2. Germline lookup yields CDR1 PRHDT and CDR2 FYEKMQ (reference sequence). V trimming: 5 bases; J trimming: 2 bases; junction bases outside the gene matches: 13. The CDR3 runs 17 residues. The CDR3 reads CASSPPGGGGSTDTQYF. The CDR3 nucleotides are TGTGCCAGCAGCCCGCCCGGTGGGGGAGGGTCCACAGATACGCAGTATTTT.

This chain connects TRBV27 to TRBJ2-7, with 13 bases lining up with TRBD2. Trimming at V came to 8 bases and at J to 5 bases, leaving 12 bases not matched to a gene. The CDR3 covers 16 residues. Per the germline V gene, CDR1 is MNHEY and CDR2 is SMNVEV (reference sequence). This CDR3 reads CASGHVLAGGPDEQYF. CDR3 coding DNA: TGTGCCAGCGGTCATGTACTAGCGGGAGGGCCTGACGAGCAGTACTTC.

The J gene is TRBJ2-7, the V gene TRBV27; D is possibly TRBD1 or TRBD2 (5 bases each). The CDR3 has 14 amino acids. Germline V CDR1 and CDR2: MNHEY, SMNVEV (reference sequence). Deletions cut 6 bases from V and 6 bases from J, with 18 bases between. Written as DNA, the CDR3 is TGTGCCAGCAGACCCGGGACCTTAACCGGCGAGCAGTACTTC. This sequence encodes CASRPGTLTGEQYF.

The chain uses TRBV15 and TRBJ2-3; TRBD2 agrees at 8 bases. The CDR3 is made up of 16 amino acids. CDR1 and CDR2 (germline): LNHNV, YYDKDF (reference sequence). V shed 3 bases and J 0 bases; nucleotides not matched to a gene: 5. CDR3 coding DNA: TGTGCCACCAGCAGTTTCCTAGCGGGTAGCACAGATACGCAGTATTTT. Amino acid sequence: CATSSFLAGSTDTQYF. Based on the CDR3 plus reference TRBV15 and TRBJ2-3, the full variable domain is DAMVIQNPRYQVTQFGKPVTLSCSQTLNHNVMYWYQQKSSQAPKLLFHYYDKDFNNEADTPDNFQSRRPNTSFCFLDIRSPGLGDTAMYLCATSSFLAGSTDTQYFGPGTRLTVL.

The chain couples TRBV6-1 to TRBJ2-2, with TRBD2 as a possible D gene (5 bases). This CDR3 has 16 amino acids. Germline assignment: CDR1 MNHNS and CDR2 SASEGT. Deletions cut 3 bases from V and 4 bases from J, with 15 bases between. This chain's CDR3 is CASSDPREGPTGELFF. The CDR3 DNA sequence: TGTGCCAGCAGTGACCCACGGGAAGGGCCCACCGGGGAGCTGTTTTTT.

For this clone: Other DNA sequences in the sample encode the same CDR3. The chain carries TRBV27 and TRBJ2-3, with TRBD2 matching over 11 bases. Germline CDR1 is MNHEY and CDR2 is SMNVEV (reference sequence). The CDR3 extends over 16 amino acids. The J segment lost 1 base and the V segment lost 5 bases, leaving 5 bases of the junction unmatched. CDR3 sequence reads: CASSPLAGAGTDTQYF. The CDR3 bases are TGTGCCAGCAGTCCACTAGCGGGAGCAGGCACAGATACGCAGTATTTT.

This clone is a singleton in its sample. This sequence joins TRBV15 and TRBJ2-1, with 8 bases aligning to TRBD1. V was pared by 2 bases and J by 3 bases, with 6 bases of the junction left unmatched. Germline lookup yields CDR1 LNHNV and CDR2 YYDKDF (reference sequence). The CDR3 has 16 amino acids. Written as DNA, the CDR3 is TGTGCCACCAGCAGATCCAGGACAGGGCACTACAATGAGCAGTTCTTC. Encoded protein: CATSRSRTGHYNEQFF.